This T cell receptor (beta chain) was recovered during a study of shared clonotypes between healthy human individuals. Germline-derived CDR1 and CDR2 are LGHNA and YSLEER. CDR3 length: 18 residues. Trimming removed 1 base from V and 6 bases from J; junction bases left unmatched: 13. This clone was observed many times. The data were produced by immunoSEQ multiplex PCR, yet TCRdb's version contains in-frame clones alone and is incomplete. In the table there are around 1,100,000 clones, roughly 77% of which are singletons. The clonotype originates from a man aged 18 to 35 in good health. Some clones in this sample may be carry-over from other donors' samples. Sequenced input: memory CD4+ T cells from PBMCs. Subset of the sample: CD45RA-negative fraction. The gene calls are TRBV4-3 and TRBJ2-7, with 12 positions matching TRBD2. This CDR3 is CASSQVRSTSGSSPEQYF. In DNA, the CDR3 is TGCGCCAGCAGCCAAGTGAGGTCGACTAGCGGGAGCTCCCCCGAGCAGTACTTC.